This T cell receptor (beta chain) was sequenced during a study of vaccination effects on CD4 cells after COVID-19. Study results and caveats: Early post-infection timepoints were missing from the study, which also had few convalescent patients. Healthy vaccinees had only 1 of 255 vaccine-induced clones cross-react with common cold coronaviruses.

Measured with immunoSEQ multiplex PCR; TCRdb has only the in-frame clones, and not every one. The table lists tens of thousands of clones, around 79% of them singletons. Details on this clone: The antigen is undetermined.

CDR3 length: 18 amino acids. Germline lookup yields CDR1 ENHRY and CDR2 SYGVKD. Trimming shortened V by 1 base and J by 1 base, and 19 bases separated the two germline ends. ViraFEST assay sequencing came after antigen-specific CD4+ T cells were expanded with viral peptide pools. The culture ran for roughly ten days, and then CD4+ T cells were isolated. Recipients of the vaccine had no prior SARS-CoV-2 infection and negative nucleocapsid antibodies. It was on days 3 and 7 that half the medium was replaced with IL-2 medium. The receptor comes from a human donor who received a COVID-19 vaccine. Sequencing used CD4+ T cells from PBMCs cultured with HCoV-NL63 spike peptides, obtained before COVID-19 vaccination. The rearrangement joins TRBV10-3 to TRBJ2-5, with D unresolved. The CDR3 region is CAISELRVEKGGQETQYF. For the CDR3, the DNA is TGTGCCATCAGTGAGTTGAGAGTGGAGAAAGGTGGCCAAGAGACCCAGTACTTC.